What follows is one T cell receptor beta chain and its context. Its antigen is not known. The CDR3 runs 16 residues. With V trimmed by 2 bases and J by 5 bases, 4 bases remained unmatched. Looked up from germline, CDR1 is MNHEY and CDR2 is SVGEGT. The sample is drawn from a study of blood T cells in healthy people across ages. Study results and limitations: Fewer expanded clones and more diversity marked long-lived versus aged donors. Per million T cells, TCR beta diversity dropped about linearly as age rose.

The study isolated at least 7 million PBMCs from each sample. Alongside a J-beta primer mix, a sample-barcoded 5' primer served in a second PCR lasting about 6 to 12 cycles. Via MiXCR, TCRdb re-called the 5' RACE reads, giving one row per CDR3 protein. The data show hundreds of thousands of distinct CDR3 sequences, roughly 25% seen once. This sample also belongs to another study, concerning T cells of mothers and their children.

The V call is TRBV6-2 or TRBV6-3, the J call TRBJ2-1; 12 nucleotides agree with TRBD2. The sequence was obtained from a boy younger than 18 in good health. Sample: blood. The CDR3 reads CASSYPSGGAHNEQFF. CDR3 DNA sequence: TGTGCCAGCAGTTACCCTAGCGGGGGGGCCCACAATGAGCAGTTCTTC.